The T cell receptor beta chain described here comes from a study of Ad26.COV2.S vaccination and SARS-CoV-2 variants. The germline V gene encodes CDR1 LGHNA and CDR2 YSLEER. V gave up 3 bases and J gave up 5 bases; unmatched junction bases: 7. CDR3 size: 15 residues. Some clones are missing from TCRdb's copy, which holds only in-frame ones; the method was immunoSEQ multiplex PCR. The data hold some 330,000 clones, with 90% observed a single time. The treatment was: some 20 received Ad26.COV2.S at low or high dose, single or two shots; 5 received placebo; per-sample allocation not given. Repertoires come from day 63 after the first vaccine or placebo injection.

The chain carries TRBV4-3 and TRBJ1-1, with 9 bases matching TRBD1. This specimen was peripheral blood, taken in a trial of Ad26.COV2.S vaccine versus placebo. The clonotype was recovered from a person aged 18-60 years who received the Ad26.COV2.S COVID-19 vaccine or a placebo. In nucleotides, the CDR3 is TGCGCCAGCAGCCAGAGAACAGGGGGCAGAACTGAAGCTTTCTTT. It encodes CASSQRTGGRTEAFF.